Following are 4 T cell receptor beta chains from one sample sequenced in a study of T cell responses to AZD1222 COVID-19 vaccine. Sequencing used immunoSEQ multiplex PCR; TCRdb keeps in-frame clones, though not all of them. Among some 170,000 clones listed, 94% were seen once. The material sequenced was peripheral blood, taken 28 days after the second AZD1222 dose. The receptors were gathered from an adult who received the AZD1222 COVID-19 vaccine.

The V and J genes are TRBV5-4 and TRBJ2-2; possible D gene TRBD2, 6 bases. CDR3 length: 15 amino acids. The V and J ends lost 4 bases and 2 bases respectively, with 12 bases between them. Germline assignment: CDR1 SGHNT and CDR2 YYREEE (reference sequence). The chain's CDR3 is CASSTGTLNTGELFF. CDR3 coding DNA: TGTGCCAGCAGCACCGGGACTCTTAACACCGGGGAGCTGTTTTTT.

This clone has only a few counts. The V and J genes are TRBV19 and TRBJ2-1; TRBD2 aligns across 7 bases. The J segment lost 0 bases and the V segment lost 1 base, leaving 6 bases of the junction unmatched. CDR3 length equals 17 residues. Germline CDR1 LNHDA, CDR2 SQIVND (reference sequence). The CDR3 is CASSIGLAESSYNEQFF. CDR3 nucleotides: TGTGCCAGTAGTATAGGTCTAGCGGAGAGCTCCTACAATGAGCAGTTCTTC.

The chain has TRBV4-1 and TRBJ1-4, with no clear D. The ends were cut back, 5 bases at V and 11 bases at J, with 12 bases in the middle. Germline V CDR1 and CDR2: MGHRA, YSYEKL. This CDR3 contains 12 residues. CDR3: CASSRENTKLFF. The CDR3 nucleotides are TGCGCCAGCAGCAGGGAAAATACCAAACTGTTTTTT.

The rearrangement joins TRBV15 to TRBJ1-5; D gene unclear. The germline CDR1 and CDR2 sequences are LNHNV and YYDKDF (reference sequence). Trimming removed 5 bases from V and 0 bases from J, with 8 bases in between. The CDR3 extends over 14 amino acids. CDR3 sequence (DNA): TGTGCCACCAGCTCCGGAATTAGCAATCAGCCCCAGCATTTT. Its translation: CATSSGISNQPQHF.